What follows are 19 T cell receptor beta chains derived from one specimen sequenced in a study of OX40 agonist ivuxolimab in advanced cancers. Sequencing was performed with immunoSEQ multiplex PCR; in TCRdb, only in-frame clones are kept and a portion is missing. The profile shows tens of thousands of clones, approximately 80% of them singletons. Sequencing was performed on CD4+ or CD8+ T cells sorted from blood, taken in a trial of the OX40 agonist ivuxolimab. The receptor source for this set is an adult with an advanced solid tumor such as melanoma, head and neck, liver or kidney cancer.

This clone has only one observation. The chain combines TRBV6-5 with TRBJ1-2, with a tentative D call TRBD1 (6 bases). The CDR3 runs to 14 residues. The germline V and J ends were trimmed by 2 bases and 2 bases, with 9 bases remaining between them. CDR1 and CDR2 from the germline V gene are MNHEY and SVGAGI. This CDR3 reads CASSYHRENYGYTF. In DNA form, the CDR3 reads TGTGCCAGCAGTTACCACAGGGAAAACTATGGCTACACCTTC.

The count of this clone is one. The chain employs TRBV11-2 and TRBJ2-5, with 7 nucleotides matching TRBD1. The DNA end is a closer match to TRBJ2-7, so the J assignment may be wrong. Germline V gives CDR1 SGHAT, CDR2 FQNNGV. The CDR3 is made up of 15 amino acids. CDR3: CASSDAGTASYEQYF. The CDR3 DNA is TGTGCCAGCAGCGATGCCGGGACAGCCTCCTACGAGCAGTACTTC.

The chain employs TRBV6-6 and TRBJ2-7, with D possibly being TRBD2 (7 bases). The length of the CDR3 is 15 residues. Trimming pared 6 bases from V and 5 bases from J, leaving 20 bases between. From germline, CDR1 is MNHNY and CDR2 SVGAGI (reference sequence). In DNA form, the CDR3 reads TGTGCCAGCAGGGGCGAGGGGGGGATAAGGAACGAGCAGTACTTC. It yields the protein CASRGEGGIRNEQYF.

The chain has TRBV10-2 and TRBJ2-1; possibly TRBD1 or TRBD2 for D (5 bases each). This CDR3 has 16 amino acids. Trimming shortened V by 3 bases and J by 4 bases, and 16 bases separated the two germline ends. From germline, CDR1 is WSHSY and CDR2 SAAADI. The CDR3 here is CASSDVIGAPYNEQFF. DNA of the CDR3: TGCGCCAGCAGTGACGTCATCGGGGCACCGTACAATGAGCAGTTCTTC.

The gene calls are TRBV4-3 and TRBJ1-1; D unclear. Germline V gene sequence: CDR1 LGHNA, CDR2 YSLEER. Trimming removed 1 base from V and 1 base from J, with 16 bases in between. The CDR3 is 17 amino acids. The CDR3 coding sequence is TGCGCCAGCAGCCAAGTCGGCAGAACCAGAGGGAACACTGAAGCTTTCTTT. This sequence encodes CASSQVGRTRGNTEAFF.

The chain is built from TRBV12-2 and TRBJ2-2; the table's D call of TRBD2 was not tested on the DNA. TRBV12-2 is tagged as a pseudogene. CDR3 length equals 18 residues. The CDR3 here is CASRLGWVHGVNTGELFF. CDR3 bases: TGTGCAAGTCGCTTAGGATGGGTACACGGGGTGAACACCGGGGAGCTGTTTTTT.

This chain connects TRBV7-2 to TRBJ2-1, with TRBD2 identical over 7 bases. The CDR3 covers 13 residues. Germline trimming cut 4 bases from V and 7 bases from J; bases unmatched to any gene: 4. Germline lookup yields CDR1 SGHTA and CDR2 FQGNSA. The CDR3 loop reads CASSSGLGNEQFF. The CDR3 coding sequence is TGTGCCAGCAGCTCAGGACTAGGGAATGAGCAGTTCTTC.

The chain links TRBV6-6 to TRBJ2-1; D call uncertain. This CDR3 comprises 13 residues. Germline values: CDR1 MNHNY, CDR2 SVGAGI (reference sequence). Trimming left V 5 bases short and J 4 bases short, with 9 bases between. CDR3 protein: CASSTSSYNEQFF. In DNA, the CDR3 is TGTGCCAGCAGTACTTCCTCATACAATGAGCAGTTCTTC.

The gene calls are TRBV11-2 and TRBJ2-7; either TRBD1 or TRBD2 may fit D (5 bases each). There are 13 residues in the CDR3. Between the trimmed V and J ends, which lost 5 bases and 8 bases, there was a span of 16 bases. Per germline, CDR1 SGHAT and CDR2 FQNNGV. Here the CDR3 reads CASSPGYEGQQYF. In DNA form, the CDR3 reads TGTGCCAGCAGCCCCGGGTACGAGGGGCAGCAGTACTTC.

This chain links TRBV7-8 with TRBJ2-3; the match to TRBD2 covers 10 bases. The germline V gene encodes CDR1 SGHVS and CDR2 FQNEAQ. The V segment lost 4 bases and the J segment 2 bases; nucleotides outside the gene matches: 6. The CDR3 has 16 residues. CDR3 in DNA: TGTGCCAGCAGCTCGCTAGCGGGAGAGGTCACAGATACGCAGTATTTT. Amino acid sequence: CASSSLAGEVTDTQYF.

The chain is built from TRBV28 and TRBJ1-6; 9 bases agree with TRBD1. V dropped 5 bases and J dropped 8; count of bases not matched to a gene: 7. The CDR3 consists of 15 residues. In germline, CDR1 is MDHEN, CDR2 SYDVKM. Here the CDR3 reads CASSDGTGKDSPLHF. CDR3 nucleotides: TGTGCCAGCAGTGACGGGACAGGGAAGGATTCACCCCTCCACTTT. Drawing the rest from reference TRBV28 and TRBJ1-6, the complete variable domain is DVKVTQSSRYLVKRTGEKVFLECVQDMDHENMFWYRQDPGLGLRLIYFSYDVKMKEKGDIPEGYSVSREKKERFSLILESASTNQTSMYLCASSDGTGKDSPLHFGNGTRLTVT.

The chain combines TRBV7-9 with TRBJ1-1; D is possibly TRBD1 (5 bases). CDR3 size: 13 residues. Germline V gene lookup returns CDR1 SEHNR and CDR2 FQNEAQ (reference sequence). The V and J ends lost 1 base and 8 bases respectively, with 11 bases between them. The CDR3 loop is CASSLGQQAEAFF. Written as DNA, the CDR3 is TGTGCCAGCAGCTTAGGACAGCAAGCAGAAGCTTTCTTT. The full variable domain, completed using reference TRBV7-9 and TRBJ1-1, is DTGVSQNPRHKITKRGQNVTFRCDPISEHNRLYWYRQTLGQGPEFLTYFQNEAQLEKSRLLSDRFSAERPKGSFSTLEIQRTEQGDSAMYLCASSLGQQAEAFFGQGTRLTVV.

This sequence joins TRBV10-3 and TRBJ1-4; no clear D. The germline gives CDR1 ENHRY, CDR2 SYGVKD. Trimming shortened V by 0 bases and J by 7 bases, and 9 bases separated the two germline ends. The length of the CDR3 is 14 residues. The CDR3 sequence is CAISESLGGEKLFF. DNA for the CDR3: TGTGCCATCAGTGAGTCTCTAGGCGGTGAAAAACTGTTTTTT.

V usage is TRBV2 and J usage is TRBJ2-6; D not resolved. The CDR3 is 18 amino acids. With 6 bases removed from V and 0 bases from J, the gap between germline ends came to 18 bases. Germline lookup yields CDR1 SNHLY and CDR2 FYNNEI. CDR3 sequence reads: CASSPGPSPFSGANVLTF. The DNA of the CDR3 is TGTGCCAGCAGCCCAGGACCCAGTCCTTTCTCTGGGGCCAACGTCCTGACTTTC.

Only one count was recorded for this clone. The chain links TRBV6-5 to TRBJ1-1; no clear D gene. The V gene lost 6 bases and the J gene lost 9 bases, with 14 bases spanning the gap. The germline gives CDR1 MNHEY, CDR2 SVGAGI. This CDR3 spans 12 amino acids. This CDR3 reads CASSKGRAKAFF. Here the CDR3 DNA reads TGTGCCAGCAGCAAGGGTAGGGCAAAAGCTTTCTTT.

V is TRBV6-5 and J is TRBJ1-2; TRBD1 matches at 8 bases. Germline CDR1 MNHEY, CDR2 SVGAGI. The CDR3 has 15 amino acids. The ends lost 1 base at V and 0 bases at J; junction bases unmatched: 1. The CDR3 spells CASSYLTGANYGYTF. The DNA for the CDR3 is TGTGCCAGCAGTTACTTGACAGGGGCTAACTATGGCTACACCTTC.

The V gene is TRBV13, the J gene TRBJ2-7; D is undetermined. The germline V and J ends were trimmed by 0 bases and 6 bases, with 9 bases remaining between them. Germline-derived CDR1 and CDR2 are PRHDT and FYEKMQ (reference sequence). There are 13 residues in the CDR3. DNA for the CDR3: TGTGCCAGCAGCTTAGGGGTGAATGCCGAGCAGTACTTC. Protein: CASSLGVNAEQYF.

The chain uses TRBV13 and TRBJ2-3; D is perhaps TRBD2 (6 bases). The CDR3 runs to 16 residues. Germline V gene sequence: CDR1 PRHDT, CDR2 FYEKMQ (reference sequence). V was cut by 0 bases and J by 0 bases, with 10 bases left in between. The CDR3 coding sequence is TGTGCCAGCAGCTTAGGTAGCGGAGCAAGCACAGATACGCAGTATTTT. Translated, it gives CASSLGSGASTDTQYF.

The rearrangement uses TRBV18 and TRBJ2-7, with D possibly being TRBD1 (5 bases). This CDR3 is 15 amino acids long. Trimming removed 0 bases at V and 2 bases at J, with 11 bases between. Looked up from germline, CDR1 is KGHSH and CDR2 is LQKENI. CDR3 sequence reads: CASSPPQEGAYEQYF. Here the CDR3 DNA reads TGTGCCAGCTCACCACCCCAGGAAGGGGCCTACGAGCAGTACTTC.